This T cell receptor (beta chain) was retrieved from a study of cytotoxic CD8 clonotypes in ibrutinib-treated CLL. For the study at large: Once treatment had gone on for a median of around eleven months, range 6 to 36, response samples were drawn.

The sequencing depth, 1 in 200,000 to 1 in 1 million T cells, was the target. Method: immunoSEQ multiplex PCR; TCRdb's copy keeps in-frame clones and lacks some. Found here are 150,000 to 200,000 clones, roughly 84% of them singletons; the top ten hold about 3%. CDR3 length: 12 residues. Deletions cut 0 bases from V and 10 bases from J, with 7 bases between. The germline CDR1 and CDR2 sequences are SGHTA and FQGNSA. The chain recombines TRBV7-2 with TRBJ2-1, with D uncertain. This TCR was recovered from a human donor with chronic lymphocytic leukemia. Sequencing was performed on PBMCs, taken at disease progression, from a patient treated with ibrutinib. In DNA form, the CDR3 reads TGTGCCAGCAGCTTAGCTCGGTGGGAGCAGTTCTTC. Translation: CASSLARWEQFF.